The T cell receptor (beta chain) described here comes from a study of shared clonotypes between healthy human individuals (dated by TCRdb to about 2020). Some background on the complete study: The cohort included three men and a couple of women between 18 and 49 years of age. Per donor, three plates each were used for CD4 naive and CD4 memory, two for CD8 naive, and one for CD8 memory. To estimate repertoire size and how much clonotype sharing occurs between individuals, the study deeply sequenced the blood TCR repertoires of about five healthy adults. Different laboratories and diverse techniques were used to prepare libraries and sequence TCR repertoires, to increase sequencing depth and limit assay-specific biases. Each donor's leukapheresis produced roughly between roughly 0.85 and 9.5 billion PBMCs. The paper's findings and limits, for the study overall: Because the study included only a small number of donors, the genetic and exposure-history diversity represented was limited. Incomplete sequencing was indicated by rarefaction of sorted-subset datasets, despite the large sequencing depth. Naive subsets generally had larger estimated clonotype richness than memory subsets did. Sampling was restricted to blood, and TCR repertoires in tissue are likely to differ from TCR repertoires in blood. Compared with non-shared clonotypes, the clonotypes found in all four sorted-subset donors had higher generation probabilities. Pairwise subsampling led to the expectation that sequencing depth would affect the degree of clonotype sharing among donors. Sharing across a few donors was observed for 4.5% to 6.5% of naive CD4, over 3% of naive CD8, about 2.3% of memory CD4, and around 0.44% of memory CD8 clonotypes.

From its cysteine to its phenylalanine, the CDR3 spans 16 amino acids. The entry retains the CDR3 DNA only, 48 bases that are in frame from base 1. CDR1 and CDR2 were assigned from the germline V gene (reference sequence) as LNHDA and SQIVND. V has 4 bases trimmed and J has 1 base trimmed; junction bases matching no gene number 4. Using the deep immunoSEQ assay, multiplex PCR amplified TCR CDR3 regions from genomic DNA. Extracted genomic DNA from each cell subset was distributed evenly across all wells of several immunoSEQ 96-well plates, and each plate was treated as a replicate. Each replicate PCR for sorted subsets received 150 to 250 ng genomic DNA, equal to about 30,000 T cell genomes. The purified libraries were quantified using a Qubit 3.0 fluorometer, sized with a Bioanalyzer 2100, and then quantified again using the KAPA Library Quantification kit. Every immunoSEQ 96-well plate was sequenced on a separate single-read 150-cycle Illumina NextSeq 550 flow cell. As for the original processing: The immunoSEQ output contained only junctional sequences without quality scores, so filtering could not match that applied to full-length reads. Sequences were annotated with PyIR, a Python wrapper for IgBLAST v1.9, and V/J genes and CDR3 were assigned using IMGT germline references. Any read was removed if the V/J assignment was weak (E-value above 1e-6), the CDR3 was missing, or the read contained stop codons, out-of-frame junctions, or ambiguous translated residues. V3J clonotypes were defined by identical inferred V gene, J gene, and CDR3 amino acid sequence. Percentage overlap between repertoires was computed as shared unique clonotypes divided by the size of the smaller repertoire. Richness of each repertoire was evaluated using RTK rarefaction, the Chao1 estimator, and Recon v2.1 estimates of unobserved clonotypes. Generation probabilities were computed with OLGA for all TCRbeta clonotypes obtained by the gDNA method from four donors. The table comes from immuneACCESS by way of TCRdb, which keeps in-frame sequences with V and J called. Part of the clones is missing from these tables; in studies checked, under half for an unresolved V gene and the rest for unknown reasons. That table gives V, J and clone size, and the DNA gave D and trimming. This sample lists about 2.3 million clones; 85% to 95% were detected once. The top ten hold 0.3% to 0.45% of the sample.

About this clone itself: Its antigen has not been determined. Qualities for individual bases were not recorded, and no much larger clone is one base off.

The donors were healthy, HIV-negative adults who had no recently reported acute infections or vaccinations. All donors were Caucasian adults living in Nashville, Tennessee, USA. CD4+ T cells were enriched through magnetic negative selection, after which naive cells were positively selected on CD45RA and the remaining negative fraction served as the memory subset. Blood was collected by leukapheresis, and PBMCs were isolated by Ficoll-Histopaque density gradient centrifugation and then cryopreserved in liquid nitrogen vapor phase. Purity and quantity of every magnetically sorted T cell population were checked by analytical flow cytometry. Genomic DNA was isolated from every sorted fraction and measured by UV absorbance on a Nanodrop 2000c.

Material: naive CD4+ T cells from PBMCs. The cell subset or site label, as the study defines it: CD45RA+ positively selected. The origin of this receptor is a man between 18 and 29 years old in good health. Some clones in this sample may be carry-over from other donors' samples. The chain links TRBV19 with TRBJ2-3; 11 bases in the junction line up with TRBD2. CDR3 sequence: CASSTLAGGRTDTQYF. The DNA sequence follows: TGTGCCAGTAGTACCCTAGCGGGAGGACGCACAGATACGCAGTATTTT.